This TCR beta chain derives from a study of cytomegalovirus exposure and HLA in healthy donors. 60 Vbeta and 13 Jbeta primers were used in PCR. Clones were sequenced by immunoSEQ multiplex PCR, and TCRdb holds only the in-frame ones, with some missing. The data hold roughly 56,000 clones, with about 80% observed a single time. The sample was PBMCs. This receptor was taken from a man aged 45-65 years in good health and CMV-seropositive.

The CDR3 DNA sequence: TGTGCCAGCAGTAGGCGGCAGGAGACCCAGTACTTC. This codes for CASSRRQETQYF. V and J are TRBV5-5 and TRBJ2-5; D call uncertain. The CDR3 totals 12 residues. V was cut by 5 bases and J by 5 bases, with 10 bases left in between. The V gene's germline CDR1 is SGHKS and CDR2 YYEKEE (reference sequence).